This T cell receptor (beta chain) was sequenced in a study of cytomegalovirus exposure and HLA in healthy donors. Study results and limitations: Later findings reportedly placed an Asian-associated ancestry cluster below the roughly 700-donor mean for N-insertions.

This CDR3 contains 14 residues. The V end lost 3 bases, the J end lost 5 bases, and 10 bases lay between the germline ends. Germline values: CDR1 SGHDN, CDR2 FVKESK. Use of 60 Vbeta and 13 Jbeta primers characterized the PCR. Profiling relied on immunoSEQ multiplex PCR, and the TCRdb table lists in-frame clones only, not all of them. Counted here are approximately 190,000 clones, over 80% occurring once; the ten biggest clones make up 1% to 1.5%. This clone has a handful of counts. Its matching antigen is unknown. Material for sequencing was PBMCs. The chain couples TRBV14 to TRBJ2-2; tentatively, D is TRBD1 (6 bases). The TCR was taken from a man aged 25-40 years in good health and CMV-seronegative. Here the CDR3 DNA reads TGTGCCAGCAGCCATTTACAGGGAACCGGGGAGCTGTTTTTT. Translated: CASSHLQGTGELFF.